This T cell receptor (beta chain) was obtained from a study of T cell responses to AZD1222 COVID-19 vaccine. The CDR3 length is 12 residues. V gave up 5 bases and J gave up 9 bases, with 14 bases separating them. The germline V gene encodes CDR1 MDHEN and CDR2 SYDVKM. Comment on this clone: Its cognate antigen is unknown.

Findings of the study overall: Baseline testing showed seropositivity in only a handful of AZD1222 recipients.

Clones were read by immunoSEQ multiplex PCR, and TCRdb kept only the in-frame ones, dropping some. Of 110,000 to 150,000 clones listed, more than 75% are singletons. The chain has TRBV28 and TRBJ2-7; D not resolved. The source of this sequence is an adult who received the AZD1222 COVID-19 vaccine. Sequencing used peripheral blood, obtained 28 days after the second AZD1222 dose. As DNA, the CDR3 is TGTGCCAGCAGTCCCCCTCAGGTGGGGCAGTACTTC. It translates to CASSPPQVGQYF.